This entry features one T cell receptor (beta chain) sequence. No cognate antigen has been identified for it. No per-base quality is available; no much larger clone lies one base away. The sample contains more than one DNA sequence encoding this CDR3. Library generation was performed with the immunoSEQ multiplex PCR assay. What TCRdb holds here is the immuneACCESS table cut down to in-frame rearrangements. Part of the clones is not present; checked against another copy, under half of the missing clones reflect an unresolved V gene, and the others are unexplained. This sample gives 40,000 to 60,000 clones in total; roughly 86% of them show up just once. The ten largest clones capture just under 40% of the sample. This record belongs to a study of control samples from healthy donors and cancer patients (dated by TCRdb to 2020 to 2022). The CDR3 measures 16 amino acids from cysteine to phenylalanine. Only the CDR3 portion is preserved as DNA: 48 bases, with reading frame beginning at the first base. For CDR1 and CDR2, the germline V gene lists MGHRA and YSYEKL. V trim: 0 bases; J trim: 2 bases; unmatched bases: 6.

This receptor chain uses TRBV4-1 and TRBJ2-7, and TRBD1 matches 8 of the central bases. The sample comprised PBMCs. This TCR was sampled from a man in his forties or fifties with head and neck cancer. Here is the DNA: TGCGCCAGCAGCCAAGACAGGGGGCGCGGAACCTACGAGCAGTACTTC. Translated, it reads CASSQDRGRGTYEQYF.